This record covers a single TCR beta chain. Its antigen remains unknown. Amplification used 60 Vbeta primers and 13 Jbeta primers. Repertoires were generated with immunoSEQ multiplex PCR, while TCRdb's copy carries only in-frame clones and drops some. The sample has 100,000 or so clones, roughly four fifths seen once. This CDR3 is built from 15 residues. CDR1 is MNHNS and CDR2 is SASEGT in the germline V gene. V dropped 6 bases and J dropped 4; count of bases not matched to a gene: 8. The sample belongs to a study of cytomegalovirus exposure and HLA in healthy donors. Study findings and constraints: With further analysis later on, most CMV-associated TCR beta chains appeared HLA-restricted. The investigators catalogued 150 to 200 TCR beta chains as cytomegalovirus-associated. For most subjects, TCR beta sequences were reported to predict HLA-A and HLA-B alleles with accuracy. A few CMV-associated chains were confirmed in vitro to be specific for CMV antigens.

The source is a man in his forties in good health and CMV-seropositive. This rearrangement joins TRBV6-1 to TRBJ1-2; 10 bases line up with TRBD1. Sequencing input: PBMCs. The CDR3 protein is CASSTDRGRVYGYTF. The CDR3 DNA follows: TGTGCCAGCAGCACCGACAGGGGGCGGGTCTATGGCTACACCTTC.